These 21 T cell receptor beta chains originate from one sample sequenced in a study of long-term antiretroviral therapy in people with HIV. Samples were assayed with immunoSEQ v3.0 at survey level. Using immunoSEQ multiplex PCR, the repertoire was profiled, and TCRdb retains in-frame clones only, with some absent. The sample lists some 17,000 clones, roughly four fifths seen once, with approximately 15% in the top ten. Sequenced material: unsorted PBMCs, taken around 2.4 years before starting antiretroviral therapy. Every receptor here comes from a woman aged 45-65 years with HIV.

V usage is TRBV7-2 and J usage is TRBJ2-7; TRBD2 is a possible D gene (5 bases). The V end was cut by 1 base, the J end by 4 bases, with 14 bases between. The CDR3 sequence is 15 residues long. CDR1 is SGHTA and CDR2 is FQGNSA in the germline V gene. In DNA, the CDR3 is TGTGCCAGCAGCTTAGAAGGCGTGGGAGTTTACGAGCAGTACTTC. Translation gives CASSLEGVGVYEQYF.

The V and J genes are TRBV21-1 and TRBJ1-5. TRBV21-1 is termed a pseudogene. The CDR3 is made up of 19 amino acids. The CDR3: CASSKSCSSPRDSNQPQHF. For the CDR3, the DNA is TGTGCCAGCAGCAAATCGTGCAGCTCCCCAAGAGATAGCAATCAGCCCCAGCATTTT.

This clone was counted between two and nine times. The rearrangement joins TRBV5-5 to TRBJ1-3, with D possibly TRBD1 on 5 matching bases. There are 16 residues in the CDR3. Germline loops: CDR1 SGHKS, CDR2 YYEKEE (reference sequence). V lost 2 bases, J lost 1 base, and 13 bases lay in between. CDR3: CASSFIQGSSGNTIYF. The DNA for the CDR3 is TGTGCCAGCAGCTTTATCCAGGGTTCATCTGGAAACACCATATATTTT.

The CDR3 region is CASSGDSLQETQYF. The CDR3 bases are TGCGCCAGCAGCGGGGACAGTCTTCAAGAGACCCAGTACTTC. The chain couples TRBV5-1 to TRBJ2-5; 7 nucleotides align to TRBD1. From germline, CDR1 is SGHRS and CDR2 YFSETQ. V lost 4 bases, J lost 2 bases, and 5 bases stayed unmatched. The CDR3 runs to 14 residues.

The V and J genes are TRBV19 and TRBJ1-1; no firm D call. Trimming removed 7 bases from V and 5 bases from J, with 17 bases in between. Germline-derived CDR1 and CDR2 are LNHDA and SQIVND (reference sequence). The CDR3 has 14 amino acids. The CDR3 sequence is CASKEGRGRTEAFF. CDR3 DNA sequence: TGTGCCAGTAAAGAAGGGCGCGGGAGGACTGAAGCTTTCTTT.

This sequence joins TRBV6-5 and TRBJ2-7, with 8 bases aligning to TRBD1. The CDR3 is made up of 13 amino acids. Germline loops: CDR1 MNHEY, CDR2 SVGAGI. Trimming at V came to 5 bases and at J to 4 bases, leaving 4 bases not matched to a gene. CDR3 DNA: TGTGCCAGCAGTCCCGGGACAGGTTACGAGCAGTACTTC. Encoded protein: CASSPGTGYEQYF.

CDR3 amino acids: CASSIGTANGYTF. DNA of the CDR3: TGTGCCAGTAGTATTGGGACGGCTAATGGCTACACCTTC. The J gene is TRBJ1-2, the V gene TRBV19, with D possibly TRBD1 on 5 matching bases. The CDR3 covers 13 residues. Germline V gene data show CDR1 as LNHDA and CDR2 as SQIVND (reference sequence). V was trimmed by 3 bases and J by 6 bases, leaving 11 bases between them. The full variable domain, completed using reference TRBV19 and TRBJ1-2, is DGGITQSPKYLFRKEGQNVTLSCEQNLNHDAMYWYRQDPGQGLRLIYYSQIVNDFQKGDIAEGYSVSREKKESFPLTVTSAQKNPTAFYLCASSIGTANGYTFGSGTRLTVV.

CDR3 DNA sequence: TGTGCCAGCATTGAGGGCAGGGGGATCAACGAGCAGTACTTC. Amino acid sequence: CASIEGRGINEQYF. The chain carries TRBV6-1 and TRBJ2-7, with TRBD1 identical over 7 bases. The junction had 11 bases not matched to a gene; V was cut back by 7 bases and J by 5 bases. The CDR3 spans 14 residues. The germline gives CDR1 MNHNS, CDR2 SASEGT.

The V and J genes are TRBV6-6 and TRBJ2-2; D is tentatively TRBD1 or TRBD2 (5 bases each). CDR1 MNHNY and CDR2 SVGAGI come from the germline V gene (reference sequence). V lost 7 bases, J lost 0 bases, and 9 bases lay in between. The CDR3 has 14 amino acids. The CDR3 bases are TGTGCCAGCATACGGGACCCGAACACCGGGGAGCTGTTTTTT. Protein: CASIRDPNTGELFF.

The rearrangement joins TRBV2 to TRBJ2-7; D is uncertain. The germline V gene encodes CDR1 SNHLY and CDR2 FYNNEI. The CDR3 totals 12 residues. With 5 bases removed from V and 6 bases from J, the gap between germline ends came to 11 bases. The CDR3 is CASSKRVGEQYV. CDR3 DNA: TGTGCCAGCAGTAAGAGAGTGGGCGAGCAGTACGTC.

The sample holds one count of this clone. CDR3 bases: TGTGCCAGCAGCTTACAGGAGAATCAGCCCCAGCATTTT. It yields the protein CASSLQENQPQHF. The genes are TRBV7-9 and TRBJ1-5; D is unresolved. Trimming stripped 2 bases from V and 4 bases from J, with 6 bases between. This CDR3 contains 13 residues. Per germline, CDR1 SEHNR and CDR2 FQNEAQ (reference sequence). Using reference TRBV7-9 and TRBJ1-5 for the parts outside the CDR3, the full variable domain is DTGVSQNPRHKITKRGQNVTFRCDPISEHNRLYWYRQTLGQGPEFLTYFQNEAQLEKSRLLSDRFSAERPKGSFSTLEIQRTEQGDSAMYLCASSLQENQPQHFGDGTRLSIL.

This sequence joins TRBV29-1 and TRBJ2-7; D ambiguous. Per germline, CDR1 SQVTM and CDR2 ANQGSEA. The CDR3 runs to 11 residues. V shed 1 base and J shed 3 bases, with 4 bases lying between them. CDR3 amino acids: CSVEGNYEQYF. In DNA form, the CDR3 reads TGCAGCGTTGAAGGCAACTACGAGCAGTACTTC.

The chain combines TRBV4-1 with TRBJ2-5; tentatively, D is TRBD2 (5 bases). Trimming removed 4 bases at V and 7 bases at J, with 16 bases between. This CDR3 is built from 14 residues. The germline gives CDR1 MGHRA, CDR2 YSYEKL. The CDR3 is CASSPGPEVGTQYF. The CDR3, as DNA: TGCGCCAGCAGCCCCGGGCCGGAGGTTGGGACCCAGTACTTC.

This chain connects TRBV15 to TRBJ2-3; TRBD1 agrees at 7 bases. This CDR3 has 14 residues. The V and J ends lost 2 bases and 6 bases, in that order; junction bases with no gene match: 5. Germline assignment: CDR1 LNHNV and CDR2 YYDKDF (reference sequence). The CDR3 region is CATSRRQGRDTQYF. CDR3 sequence (DNA): TGTGCCACCAGCAGAAGACAGGGAAGGGATACGCAGTATTTT. Combining the CDR3 with reference TRBV15 and TRBJ2-3 gives the whole variable domain DAMVIQNPRYQVTQFGKPVTLSCSQTLNHNVMYWYQQKSSQAPKLLFHYYDKDFNNEADTPDNFQSRRPNTSFCFLDIRSPGLGDTAMYLCATSRRQGRDTQYFGPGTRLTVL.

V gene TRBV7-9 combines with J gene TRBJ2-3, with D possibly TRBD2 on 7 matching bases. The CDR3 sequence is 12 residues long. The germline CDR1 and CDR2 sequences are SEHNR and FQNEAQ (reference sequence). Deletions cut 8 bases from V and 5 bases from J, with 11 bases between. The CDR3 nucleotides are TGTGCCAGCGGGGGGGCCGGAGATACGCAGTATTTT. It specifies CASGGAGDTQYF.

This chain links TRBV11-2 with TRBJ2-7; D perhaps matches TRBD2 (5 bases). V was trimmed by 3 bases and J by 4 bases, leaving 13 bases between them. Per germline, CDR1 SGHAT and CDR2 FQNNGV. This CDR3 contains 14 residues. The CDR3 region has the DNA TGTGCCAGCAGCTTGGGCGGATCGGGGTACGAGCAGTACGTC. Protein sequence: CASSLGGSGYEQYV.

V is TRBV5-1 and J is TRBJ2-1; TRBD1 is a possible D gene (5 bases). Germline-derived CDR1 and CDR2 are SGHRS and YFSETQ. CDR3 length: 14 residues. Trimming left V 0 bases short and J 6 bases short, with 10 bases between. The CDR3 coding sequence is TGCGCCAGCAGCTTGGATCGGCAGGGCAATGAGCAGTTCTTC. Amino acid sequence: CASSLDRQGNEQFF.

V and J are TRBV19 and TRBJ1-4; 7 bases match TRBD1. Trimming removed 5 bases from V and 7 bases from J; junction bases left unmatched: 10. From germline, CDR1 is LNHDA and CDR2 SQIVND (reference sequence). The CDR3 length is 15 residues. The CDR3 reads CASSLTQGIGEKLFF. In DNA, the CDR3 is TGTGCCAGTAGTCTAACACAGGGGATCGGTGAAAAACTGTTTTTT.

This clone was seen only once. The J gene is TRBJ2-1, the V gene TRBV18; 12 bases map to TRBD2. Unmatched junction bases numbered 13, after V lost 3 bases and J lost 7 bases. From germline, CDR1 is KGHSH and CDR2 LQKENI. The CDR3 is made up of 18 amino acids. The CDR3 loop is CASSPLLAGGPGRNEQFF. CDR3 in DNA: TGTGCCAGCTCACCGTTACTAGCGGGGGGACCGGGGAGGAATGAGCAGTTCTTC.

This clone has a single count. The chain couples TRBV5-8 to TRBJ1-1; D gene unclear. The V gene's germline CDR1 is SGHTS and CDR2 YDEGEE. The CDR3 is 14 amino acids. With 6 bases removed from V and 0 bases from J, the gap between germline ends came to 12 bases. CDR3 loop: CASTFHPLNTEAFF. CDR3 nucleotides: TGTGCCAGCACCTTTCACCCCTTGAACACTGAAGCTTTCTTT.

This sequence joins TRBV4-1 and TRBJ1-1; D not certain. Germline CDR1 reads MGHRA; CDR2 reads YSYEKL. V was trimmed by 1 base and J by 4 bases, leaving 10 bases between them. There are 14 residues in the CDR3. The CDR3 sequence is CASSQVVESTEAFF. The CDR3 DNA reads as TGCGCCAGCAGCCAAGTTGTGGAGAGCACTGAAGCTTTCTTT.